The next 14 T cell receptor beta chains were all read from a single sample in a study of blood T cell repertoires in COVID-19. The assay was immunoSEQ multiplex PCR, and TCRdb's table has in-frame clones only and misses some. The sample has approximately 170,000 clones, around 80% seen once. Sequencing input: peripheral blood. The receptors were sampled from a woman of 80 years or more with acute or convalescent COVID-19.

A note on this clone: The sample holds other DNA sequences that translate to the same CDR3. The V gene is TRBV5-1, the J gene TRBJ2-5, with 7 bases aligning to TRBD1. CDR1 and CDR2 (germline): SGHRS, YFSETQ. This CDR3 region has 14 residues. Trimming at V came to 0 bases and at J to 3 bases, leaving 2 bases not matched to a gene. The DNA of the CDR3 is TGCGCCAGCAGCTTGGGACAGGGTAAAGAGACCCAGTACTTC. Its protein is CASSLGQGKETQYF.

V is TRBV5-5 and J is TRBJ1-3; 7 bases are a match to TRBD1. V shed 4 bases, J shed 0 bases, and the junction held 10 bases outside the gene matches. The CDR3 is made up of 17 amino acids. Germline V gene data show CDR1 as SGHKS and CDR2 as YYEKEE (reference sequence). CDR3 in DNA: TGTGCCAGCAGCCTTAATCCGACAGGGTACTCTGGAAACACCATATATTTT. This codes for CASSLNPTGYSGNTIYF.

This chain joins TRBV4-3 and TRBJ1-2; tentatively, D is TRBD1 (5 bases). V shed 0 bases and J shed 0 bases, with 11 bases lying between them. The CDR3 covers 16 residues. Per the germline V gene, CDR1 is LGHNA and CDR2 is YSLEER. As DNA, the CDR3 is TGCGCCAGCAGCCAAGATCAATCAGGGACTAACTATGGCTACACCTTC. This encodes CASSQDQSGTNYGYTF.

Comment on this clone: The same CDR3 also results from other DNA sequences found in this sample. The CDR3 DNA reads as TGTGCCAGCAGCTTGAACTCCGGAAACACCATATATTTT. Protein sequence: CASSLNSGNTIYF. The rearrangement uses TRBV7-3 and TRBJ1-3, with D unclear. Germline V gene sequence: CDR1 SGHTA, CDR2 FQGTGA. This CDR3 has 13 residues. Trimming shortened V by 3 bases and J by 4 bases, and 7 bases separated the two germline ends. The complete variable domain, with remaining parts taken from reference TRBV7-3 and TRBJ1-3, reads GAGVSQTPSNKVTEKGKYVELRCDPISGHTALYWYRQSLGQGPEFLIYFQGTGAADDSGLPNDRFFAVRPEGSVSTLKIQRTERGDSAVYLCASSLNSGNTIYFGEGSWLTVV.

The V and J genes are TRBV10-3 and TRBJ2-4; 7 bases align to TRBD1. The J segment lost 0 bases and the V segment lost 4 bases, leaving 6 bases of the junction unmatched. Germline lookup yields CDR1 ENHRY and CDR2 SYGVKD. The CDR3 extends over 16 amino acids. The CDR3 DNA sequence: TGTGCCATCAGTGGGGACAGAAACTTAGCCAAAAACATTCAGTACTTC. Its translation: CAISGDRNLAKNIQYF.

V gene TRBV5-1 combines with J gene TRBJ2-1; no reliable D call. Germline values: CDR1 SGHRS, CDR2 YFSETQ. The CDR3 extends over 15 amino acids. The V end lost 0 bases, the J end lost 4 bases, and 11 bases lay between the germline ends. The CDR3 reads CASSLDRPLYNEQFF. CDR3 coding DNA: TGCGCCAGCAGCTTGGACAGACCGCTTTACAATGAGCAGTTCTTC.

This chain joins TRBV3-1 (or the pseudogene TRBV3-2) and TRBJ1-5; the match to TRBD1 covers 7 bases. From germline, CDR1 is LGHDT and CDR2 YNNKEL (reference sequence). V lost 8 bases to trimming and J lost 3 bases; unmatched junction nucleotides: 22. This CDR3 is 19 amino acids long. CDR3: CASGPRGVITGALNQPQHF. CDR3 sequence (DNA): TGTGCCAGCGGGCCGCGAGGTGTTATAACAGGGGCCCTCAATCAGCCCCAGCATTTT.

V gene TRBV5-5 combines with J gene TRBJ2-3, with D possibly matching TRBD2 (5 bases). The CDR3 covers 14 residues. Per the germline V gene, CDR1 is SGHKS and CDR2 is YYEKEE (reference sequence). Trimming shortened V by 0 bases and J by 5 bases, and 10 bases separated the two germline ends. The CDR3 DNA is TGTGCCAGCAGCTTGGAACTAGTTCAAGATACGCAGTATTTT. It yields the protein CASSLELVQDTQYF.

The gene calls are TRBV30 and TRBJ1-4, with D possibly matching TRBD1 (5 bases). The germline V and J ends were trimmed by 4 bases and 5 bases, with 11 bases remaining between them. The length of the CDR3 is 13 residues. Germline values: CDR1 GTSNPN, CDR2 SVGIG (reference sequence). CDR3 sequence: CAWMGGRNEKLFF. DNA of the CDR3: TGTGCCTGGATGGGGGGAAGGAATGAAAAACTGTTTTTT. The variable domain in full, with the rest retrieved from reference TRBV30 and TRBJ1-4, is SQTIHQWPATLVQPVGSPLSLECTVEGTSNPNLYWYRQAAGRGLQLLFYSVGIGQISSEVPQNLSASRPQDRQFILSSKKLLLSDSGFYLCAWMGGRNEKLFFGSGTQLSVL.

The V and J genes are TRBV9 and TRBJ2-3; TRBD2 agrees at 10 bases. J lost 4 bases, V lost 3 bases, and 11 bases had no gene match. Germline V CDR1 and CDR2: SGDLS, YYNGEE. This CDR3 spans 17 amino acids. The CDR3 here is CASSGGLAGVPPDTQYF. The CDR3 bases are TGTGCCAGCAGCGGAGGCCTAGCGGGAGTTCCCCCAGATACGCAGTATTTT. Supplemented by reference TRBV9 and TRBJ2-3, the full variable domain reads DSGVTQTPKHLITATGQRVTLRCSPRSGDLSVYWYQQSLDQGLQFLIQYYNGEERAKGNILERFSAQQFPDLHSELNLSSLELGDSALYFCASSGGLAGVPPDTQYFGPGTRLTVL.

The chain recombines TRBV28 with TRBJ1-1; tentative D call: TRBD1 (5 bases). V lost 10 bases and J 1 base, leaving 7 bases between the germline ends. In germline, CDR1 is MDHEN, CDR2 SYDVKM. There are 11 residues in the CDR3. The CDR3 loop is CATTGNTEAFF. CDR3 DNA sequence: TGTGCCACTACAGGGAACACTGAAGCTTTCTTT.

This sequence joins TRBV5-4 and TRBJ2-7, with TRBD1 matching 8 bases. The CDR3 consists of 14 residues. J gave up 2 bases and V 4 bases, and 5 bases lay outside the gene matches. CDR1 is SGHNT and CDR2 is YYREEE in the germline V gene (reference sequence). The CDR3 bases are TGTGCCAGCAGCAGAACGACAGGGGCCTACGAGCAGTACTTC. This gives the protein CASSRTTGAYEQYF.

The chain employs TRBV6-2 or TRBV6-3 and TRBJ2-7; D remains ambiguous. This CDR3 is 12 amino acids long. Germline V gene lookup returns CDR1 MNHEY and CDR2 SVGEGT. V was shortened by 9 bases and J by 0 bases, with 9 bases between the two germline ends. The CDR3 sequence: CARRYLSYEQYF. The CDR3 DNA sequence: TGTGCCAGGAGATACCTCTCCTACGAGCAGTACTTC.

The chain has TRBV19 and TRBJ2-5, with D tentatively TRBD1 (6 bases). Trimming removed 4 bases at V and 2 bases at J, with 17 bases between. CDR1 is LNHDA and CDR2 is SQIVND in the germline V gene (reference sequence). This CDR3 comprises 16 residues. The CDR3 protein is CASSTALPGTQETQYF. CDR3 nucleotide sequence: TGTGCCAGTAGTACAGCCCTTCCCGGGACACAAGAGACCCAGTACTTC.